The sequence of this T cell receptor (beta chain) was determined in a study of CD8+ T cells in alopecia areata. The wider study: A 6-month off-drug phase came after tofacitinib, which had lasted 6 to 18 months. Study observations and caveats: Sequencing of scalp samples also includes resident alphabeta T cells from normal skin. Higher clonality and more expanded CD8+ clones appeared in lesional than normal scalp.

Following RNA extraction, reverse transcription yielded cDNA that acted as the sequencing template. Sequenced by immunoSEQ multiplex PCR; TCRdb stores in-frame clones only, minus some. The table records 150,000 to 180,000 clones, 40% to 65% of them present only once. This clone was seen only a few times. Its antigen is undetermined. Cell sorting was applied to PBMCs, and CD4+ and CD8+ T cells were collected. This clonotype was obtained from a human donor with alopecia areata. The sequencing here drew on CD8+ T cells sorted from blood, taken at week 0.

In nucleotides, the CDR3 is TGTGCTAGTGGTTTAGTGCTCACCGGGTCGCAGGGGAGCACTGAAGCTTTCTTT. Its translation is CASGLVLTGSQGSTEAFF. The chain couples TRBV12-5 to TRBJ1-1; possible D gene TRBD1, 6 bases. The ends were cut back, 3 bases at V and 4 bases at J, with 24 bases in the middle. The CDR3 sequence is 18 residues long. Germline CDR1 reads LGHNT; CDR2 reads FRNRAP. Full variable domain (rest looked up from reference TRBV12-5 and TRBJ1-1): DARVTQTPRHKVTEMGQEVTMRCQPILGHNTVFWYRQTMMQGLELLAYFRNRAPLDDSGMPKDRFSAEMPDATLATLKIQPSEPRDSAVYFCASGLVLTGSQGSTEAFFGQGTRLTVV.